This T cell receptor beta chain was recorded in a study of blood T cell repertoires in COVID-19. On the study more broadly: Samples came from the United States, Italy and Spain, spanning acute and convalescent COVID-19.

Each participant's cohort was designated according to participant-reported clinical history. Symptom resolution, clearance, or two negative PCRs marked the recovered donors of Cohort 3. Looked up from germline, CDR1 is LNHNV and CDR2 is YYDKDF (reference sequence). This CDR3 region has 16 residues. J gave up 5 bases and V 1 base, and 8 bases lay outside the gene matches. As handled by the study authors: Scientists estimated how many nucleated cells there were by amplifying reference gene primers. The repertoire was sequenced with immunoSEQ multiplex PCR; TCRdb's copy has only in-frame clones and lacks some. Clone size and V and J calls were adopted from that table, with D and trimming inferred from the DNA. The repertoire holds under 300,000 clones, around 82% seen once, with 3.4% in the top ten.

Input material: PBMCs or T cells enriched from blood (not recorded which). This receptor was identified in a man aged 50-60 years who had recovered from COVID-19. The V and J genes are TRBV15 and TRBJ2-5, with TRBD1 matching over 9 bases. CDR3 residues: CATSRGGTGRTETQYF. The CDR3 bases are TGTGCCACCAGCAGAGGGGGGACAGGGCGTACGGAGACCCAGTACTTC.